The subject of this entry is one T cell receptor (beta chain). The data belong to a study of spatial heterogeneity in lung cancer. Turning to the study itself: Each time, sequencing found more beta-chain sequences than alpha-chain sequences.

Time point specified: sample taken at primary tumor resection. This CDR3 is 15 amino acids long. The ends were cut back, 0 bases at V and 2 bases at J, with 13 bases in the middle. Germline CDR1 DFQATT, CDR2 SNEGSKA (reference sequence). TCRdb independently ran MiXCR on the 5' RACE reads; one entry per CDR3 protein. The table records about 92,000 distinct CDR3 sequences, approximately 12% of them present only once. Sequencing used PBMCs, obtained at surgery. This sequence originates from a male donor with early-stage non-small cell lung cancer. The V and J genes are TRBV20-1 and TRBJ2-5; weak D call: TRBD2 (6 bases). In DNA, the CDR3 is TGCAGTGCTAGAGATCTGGGGGGTTGGCAAGAGACCCAGTACTTC. Its protein is CSARDLGGWQETQYF.